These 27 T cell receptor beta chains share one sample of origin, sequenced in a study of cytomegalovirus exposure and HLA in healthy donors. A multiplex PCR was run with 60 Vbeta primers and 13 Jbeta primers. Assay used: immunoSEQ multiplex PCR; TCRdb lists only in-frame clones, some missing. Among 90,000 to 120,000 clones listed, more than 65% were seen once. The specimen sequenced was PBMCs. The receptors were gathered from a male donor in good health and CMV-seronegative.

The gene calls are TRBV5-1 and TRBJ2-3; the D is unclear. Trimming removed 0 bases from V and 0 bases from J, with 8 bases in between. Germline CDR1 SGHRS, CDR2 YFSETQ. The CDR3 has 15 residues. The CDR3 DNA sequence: TGCGCCAGCAGCTTGGTGGTCGGTAGCACAGATACGCAGTATTTT. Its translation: CASSLVVGSTDTQYF.

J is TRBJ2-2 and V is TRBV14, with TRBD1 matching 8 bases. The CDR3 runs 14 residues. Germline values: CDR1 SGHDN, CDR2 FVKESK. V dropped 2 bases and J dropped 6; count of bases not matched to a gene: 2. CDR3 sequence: CASSQQQGAGELFF. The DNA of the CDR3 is TGTGCCAGCAGCCAACAACAGGGGGCCGGGGAGCTGTTTTTT.

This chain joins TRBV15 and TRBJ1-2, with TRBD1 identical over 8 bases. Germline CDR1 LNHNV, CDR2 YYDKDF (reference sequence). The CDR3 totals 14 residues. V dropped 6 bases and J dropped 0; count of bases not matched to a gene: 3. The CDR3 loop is CATSLDRANYGYTF. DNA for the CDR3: TGTGCCACCAGTTTGGACAGGGCTAACTATGGCTACACCTTC.

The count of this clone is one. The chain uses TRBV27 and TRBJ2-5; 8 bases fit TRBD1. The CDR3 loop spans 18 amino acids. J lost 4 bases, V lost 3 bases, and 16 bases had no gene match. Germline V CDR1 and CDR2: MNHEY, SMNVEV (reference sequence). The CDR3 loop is CASSLSSLRGLGGETQYF. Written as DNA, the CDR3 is TGTGCCAGCAGTTTGTCCTCCCTCAGGGGGCTAGGGGGAGAGACCCAGTACTTC.

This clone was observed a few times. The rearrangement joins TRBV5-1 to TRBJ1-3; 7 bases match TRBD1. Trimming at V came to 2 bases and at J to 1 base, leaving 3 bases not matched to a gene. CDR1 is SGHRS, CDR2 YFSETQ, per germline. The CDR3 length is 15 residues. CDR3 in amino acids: CASSFEGASGNTIYF. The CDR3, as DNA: TGCGCCAGCAGCTTCGAGGGGGCGTCTGGAAACACCATATATTTT.

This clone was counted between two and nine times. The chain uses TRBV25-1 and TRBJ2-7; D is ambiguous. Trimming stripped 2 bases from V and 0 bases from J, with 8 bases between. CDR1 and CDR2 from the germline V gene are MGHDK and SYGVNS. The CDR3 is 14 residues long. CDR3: CASSEVAASYEQYF. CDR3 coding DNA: TGTGCCAGCAGTGAAGTGGCGGCCTCCTACGAGCAGTACTTC.

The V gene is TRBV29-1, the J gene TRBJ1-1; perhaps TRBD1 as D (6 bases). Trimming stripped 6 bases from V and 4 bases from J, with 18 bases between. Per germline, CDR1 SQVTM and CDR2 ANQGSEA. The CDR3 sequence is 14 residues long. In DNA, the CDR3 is TGCAGCGTGCCCGAAGGGGGTCTGGGCACTGAAGCTTTCTTT. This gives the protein CSVPEGGLGTEAFF.

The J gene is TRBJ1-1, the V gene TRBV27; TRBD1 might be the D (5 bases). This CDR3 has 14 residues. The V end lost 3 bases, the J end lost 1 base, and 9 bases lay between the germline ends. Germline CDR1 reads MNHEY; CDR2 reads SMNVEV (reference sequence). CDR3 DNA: TGTGCCAGCAGTTTTGGGAGGGGGAACACTGAAGCTTTCTTT. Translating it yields CASSFGRGNTEAFF.

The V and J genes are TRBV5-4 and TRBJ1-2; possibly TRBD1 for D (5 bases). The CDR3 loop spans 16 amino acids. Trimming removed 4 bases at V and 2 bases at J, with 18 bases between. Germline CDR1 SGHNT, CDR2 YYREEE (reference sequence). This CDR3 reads CASSPGGGGSNYGYTF. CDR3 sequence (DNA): TGTGCCAGCAGCCCGGGCGGCGGGGGATCAAACTATGGCTACACCTTC.

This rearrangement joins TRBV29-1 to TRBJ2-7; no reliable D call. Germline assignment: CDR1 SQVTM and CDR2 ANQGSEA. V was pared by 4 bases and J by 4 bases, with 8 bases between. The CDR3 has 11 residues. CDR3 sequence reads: CSVVGAYEQYF. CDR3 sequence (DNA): TGCAGCGTTGTTGGAGCTTACGAGCAGTACTTC.

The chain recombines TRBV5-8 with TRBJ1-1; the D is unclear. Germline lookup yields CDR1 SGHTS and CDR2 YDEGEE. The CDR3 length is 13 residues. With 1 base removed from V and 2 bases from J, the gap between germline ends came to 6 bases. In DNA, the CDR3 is TGTGCCAGCAGCTTGTCCCCAAACACTGAAGCTTTCTTT. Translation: CASSLSPNTEAFF. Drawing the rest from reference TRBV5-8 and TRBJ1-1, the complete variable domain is EAGVTQSPTHLIKTRGQQATLRCSPISGHTSVYWYQQALGLGLQFLLWYDEGEERNRGNFPPRFSGRQFPNYSSELNVNALELEDSALYLCASSLSPNTEAFFGQGTRLTVV.

CDR3 sequence reads: CASSFGVLYEQYF. CDR3 sequence (DNA): TGTGCCAGCAGTTTCGGGGTTCTCTACGAGCAGTACTTC. The V gene is TRBV27, the J gene TRBJ2-7; D possibly corresponds to TRBD2 (5 bases). Germline-derived CDR1 and CDR2 are MNHEY and SMNVEV (reference sequence). V was trimmed by 3 bases and J by 3 bases, leaving 9 bases between them. The CDR3 consists of 13 residues.

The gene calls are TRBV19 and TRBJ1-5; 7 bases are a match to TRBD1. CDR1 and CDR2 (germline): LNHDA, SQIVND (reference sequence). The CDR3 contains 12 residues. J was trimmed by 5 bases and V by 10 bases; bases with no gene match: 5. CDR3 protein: CATDRDDQPQHF. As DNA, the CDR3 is TGTGCCACCGACAGGGACGATCAGCCCCAGCATTTT.

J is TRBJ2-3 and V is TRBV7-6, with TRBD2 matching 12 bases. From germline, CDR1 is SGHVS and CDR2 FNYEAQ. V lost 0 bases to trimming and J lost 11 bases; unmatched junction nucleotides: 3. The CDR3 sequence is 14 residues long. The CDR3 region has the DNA TGTGCCAGCAGCTTAGCACAACTAGCGGGAGGGCAGTATTTT. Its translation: CASSLAQLAGGQYF.

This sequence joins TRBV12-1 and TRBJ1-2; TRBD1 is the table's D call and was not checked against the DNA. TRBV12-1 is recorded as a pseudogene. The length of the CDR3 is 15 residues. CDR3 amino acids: CASSSGQGSNYGYTF. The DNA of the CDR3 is TGTGCCAGCAGCTCTGGACAGGGGTCGAACTATGGCTACACCTTC.

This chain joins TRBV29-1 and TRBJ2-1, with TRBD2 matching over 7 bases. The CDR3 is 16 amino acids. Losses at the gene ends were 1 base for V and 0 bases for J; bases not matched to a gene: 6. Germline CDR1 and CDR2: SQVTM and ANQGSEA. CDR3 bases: TGCAGCGTTGAAGGGGGACGGGAGGTCTCCTACAATGAGCAGTTCTTC. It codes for CSVEGGREVSYNEQFF.

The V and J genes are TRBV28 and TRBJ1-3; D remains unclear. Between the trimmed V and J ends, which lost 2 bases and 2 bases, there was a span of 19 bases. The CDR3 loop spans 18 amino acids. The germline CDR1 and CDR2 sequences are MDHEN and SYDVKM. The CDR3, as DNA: TGTGCCAGCAGTTTAGCCCCTAGCCTTGGCAGGACTGGAAACACCATATATTTT. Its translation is CASSLAPSLGRTGNTIYF.

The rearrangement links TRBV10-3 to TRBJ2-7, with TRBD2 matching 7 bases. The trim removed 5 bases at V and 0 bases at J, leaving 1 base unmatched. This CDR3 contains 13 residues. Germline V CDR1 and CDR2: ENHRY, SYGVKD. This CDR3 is CAISRDYSYEQYF. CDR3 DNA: TGTGCCATCAGTCGGGACTACTCCTACGAGCAGTACTTC.

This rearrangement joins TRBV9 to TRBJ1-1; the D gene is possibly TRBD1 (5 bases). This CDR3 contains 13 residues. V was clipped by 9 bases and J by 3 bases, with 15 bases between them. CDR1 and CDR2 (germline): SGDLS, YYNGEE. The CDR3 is CATSPRGDTEAFF. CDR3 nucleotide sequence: TGTGCCACAAGTCCCCGGGGGGACACTGAAGCTTTCTTT.

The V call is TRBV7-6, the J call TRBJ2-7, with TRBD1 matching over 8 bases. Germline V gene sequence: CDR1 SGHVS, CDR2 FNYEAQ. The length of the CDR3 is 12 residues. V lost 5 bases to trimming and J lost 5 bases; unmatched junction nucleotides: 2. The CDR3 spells CASSRTGNEQYF. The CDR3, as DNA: TGTGCCAGCAGCCGGACAGGGAACGAGCAGTACTTC.

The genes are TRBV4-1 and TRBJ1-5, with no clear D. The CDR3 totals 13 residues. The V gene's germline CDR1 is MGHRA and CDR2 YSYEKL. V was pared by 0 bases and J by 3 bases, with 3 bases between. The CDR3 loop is CASSQDLNQPQHF. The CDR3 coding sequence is TGCGCCAGCAGCCAAGACCTCAATCAGCCCCAGCATTTT.

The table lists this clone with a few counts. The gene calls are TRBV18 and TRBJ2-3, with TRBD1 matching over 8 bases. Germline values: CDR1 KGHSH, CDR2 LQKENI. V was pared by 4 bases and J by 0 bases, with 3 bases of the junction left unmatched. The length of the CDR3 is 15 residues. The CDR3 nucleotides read TGTGCCAGCTCACAACAGGGGGATAGCACAGATACGCAGTATTTT. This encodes CASSQQGDSTDTQYF.

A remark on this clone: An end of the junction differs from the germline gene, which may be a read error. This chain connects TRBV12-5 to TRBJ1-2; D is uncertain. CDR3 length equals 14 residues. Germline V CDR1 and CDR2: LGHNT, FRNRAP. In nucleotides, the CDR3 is TGTGCTAGTGGTTTGGTACTAACCTCCGACCCGCCGGCCTTC. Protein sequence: CASGLVLTSDPPAF.

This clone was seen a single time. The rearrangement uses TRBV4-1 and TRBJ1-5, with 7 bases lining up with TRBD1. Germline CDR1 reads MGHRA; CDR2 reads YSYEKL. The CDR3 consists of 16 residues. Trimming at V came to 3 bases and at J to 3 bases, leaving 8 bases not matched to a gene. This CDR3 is CASSQGVTGPNQPQHF. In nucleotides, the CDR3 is TGCGCCAGCAGCCAGGGGGTGACAGGGCCCAATCAGCCCCAGCATTTT.

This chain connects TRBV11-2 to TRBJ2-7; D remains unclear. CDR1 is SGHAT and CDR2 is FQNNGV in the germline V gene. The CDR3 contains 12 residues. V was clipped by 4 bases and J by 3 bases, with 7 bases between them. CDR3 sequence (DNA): TGTGCCAGCAGCTCATACGGCTACGAGCAGTACTTC. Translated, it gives CASSSYGYEQYF.

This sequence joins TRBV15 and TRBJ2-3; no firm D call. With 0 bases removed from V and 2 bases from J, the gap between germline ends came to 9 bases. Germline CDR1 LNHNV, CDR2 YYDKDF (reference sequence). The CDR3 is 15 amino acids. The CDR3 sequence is CATSRDRANTDTQYF. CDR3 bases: TGTGCCACCAGCAGAGATAGAGCTAACACAGATACGCAGTATTTT.

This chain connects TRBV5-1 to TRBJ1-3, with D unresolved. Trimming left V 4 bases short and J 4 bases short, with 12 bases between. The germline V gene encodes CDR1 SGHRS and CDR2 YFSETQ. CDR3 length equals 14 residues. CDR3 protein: CASSKGSSGNTIYF. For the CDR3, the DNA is TGCGCCAGCAGCAAAGGGAGTAGCGGAAACACCATATATTTT.